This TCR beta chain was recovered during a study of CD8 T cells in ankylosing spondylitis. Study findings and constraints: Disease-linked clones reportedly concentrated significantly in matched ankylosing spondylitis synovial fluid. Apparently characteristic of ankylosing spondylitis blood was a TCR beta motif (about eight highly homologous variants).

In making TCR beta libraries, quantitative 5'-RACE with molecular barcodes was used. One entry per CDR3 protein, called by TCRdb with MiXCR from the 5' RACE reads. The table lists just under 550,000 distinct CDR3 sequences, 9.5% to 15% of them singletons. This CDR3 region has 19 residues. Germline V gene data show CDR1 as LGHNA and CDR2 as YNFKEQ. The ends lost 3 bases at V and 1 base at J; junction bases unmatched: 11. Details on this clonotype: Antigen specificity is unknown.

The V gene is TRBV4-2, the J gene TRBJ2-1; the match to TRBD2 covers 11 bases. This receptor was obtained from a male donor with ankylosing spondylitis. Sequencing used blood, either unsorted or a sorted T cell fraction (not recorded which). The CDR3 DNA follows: TGTGCCAGCAGCCAGTTACTAGCGGGAGATGCAATGTCCTACAATGAGCAGTTCTTC. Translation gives CASSQLLAGDAMSYNEQFF.